The entry below gives a single T cell receptor beta chain sequence along with its context. Blood got drawn at baseline, again on cycle 4 day 1, and then on cycle 7 day 1. This CDR3 is 17 amino acids long. Germline V gene lookup returns CDR1 SGHRS and CDR2 YFSETQ. V trimming: 5 bases; J trimming: 3 bases; junction bases outside the gene matches: 12. This record comes from a study of OX40 agonist ivuxolimab in advanced cancers. About the research overall: Earlier treatment with anti-PD-1, anti-PD-L1 or anti-CTLA-4 was permitted, and 30% to 40% had received some.

Method: immunoSEQ multiplex PCR; TCRdb's copy keeps in-frame clones and lacks some. The sample has 74,000 or so clones; about 93% are singletons. The receptor comes from an adult with an advanced solid tumor such as melanoma, head and neck, liver or kidney cancer. The V gene is TRBV5-1, the J gene TRBJ2-1, with 9 bases that match TRBD1. Sequenced material: CD4+ or CD8+ T cells sorted from blood, taken in a trial of the OX40 agonist ivuxolimab. The CDR3 loop is CASRPNIDRGDYNEQFF. The CDR3 DNA is TGCGCCAGCAGACCTAATATCGACAGGGGGGACTACAATGAGCAGTTCTTC.